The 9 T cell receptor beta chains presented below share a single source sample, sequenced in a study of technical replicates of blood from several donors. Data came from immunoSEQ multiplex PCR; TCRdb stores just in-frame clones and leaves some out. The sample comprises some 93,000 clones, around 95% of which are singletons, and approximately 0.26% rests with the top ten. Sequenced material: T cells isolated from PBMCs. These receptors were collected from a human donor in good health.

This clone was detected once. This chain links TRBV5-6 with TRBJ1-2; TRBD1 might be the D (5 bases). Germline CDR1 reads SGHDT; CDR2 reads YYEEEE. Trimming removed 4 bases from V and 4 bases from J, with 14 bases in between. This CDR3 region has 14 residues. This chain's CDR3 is CASSLQGVGYGYTF. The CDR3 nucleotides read TGTGCCAGCAGCCTTCAGGGCGTAGGCTATGGCTACACCTTC.

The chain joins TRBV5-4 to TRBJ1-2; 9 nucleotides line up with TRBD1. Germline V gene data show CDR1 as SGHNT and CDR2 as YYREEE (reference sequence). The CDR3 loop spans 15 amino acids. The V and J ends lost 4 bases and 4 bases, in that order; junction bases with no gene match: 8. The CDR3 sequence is CASSLGTGGFYGYTF. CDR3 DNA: TGTGCCAGCAGCCTTGGTACAGGGGGCTTCTATGGCTACACCTTC.

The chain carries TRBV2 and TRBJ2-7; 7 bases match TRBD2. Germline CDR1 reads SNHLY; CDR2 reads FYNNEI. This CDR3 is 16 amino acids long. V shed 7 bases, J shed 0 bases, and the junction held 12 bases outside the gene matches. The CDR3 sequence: CASTGVGGGISYEQYF. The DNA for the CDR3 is TGTGCCAGCACGGGCGTAGGCGGGGGTATCTCCTACGAGCAGTACTTC.

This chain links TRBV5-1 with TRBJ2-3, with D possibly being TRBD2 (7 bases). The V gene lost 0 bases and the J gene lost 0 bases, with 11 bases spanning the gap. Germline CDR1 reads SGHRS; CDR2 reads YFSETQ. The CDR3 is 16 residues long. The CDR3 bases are TGCGCCAGCAGCTTGGTTGCGGGGGCTAGCACAGATACGCAGTATTTT. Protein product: CASSLVAGASTDTQYF. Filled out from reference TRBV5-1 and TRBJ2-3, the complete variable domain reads KAGVTQTPRYLIKTRGQQVTLSCSPISGHRSVSWYQQTPGQGLQFLFEYFSETQRNKGNFPGRFSGRQFSNSRSEMNVSTLELGDSALYLCASSLVAGASTDTQYFGPGTRLTVL.

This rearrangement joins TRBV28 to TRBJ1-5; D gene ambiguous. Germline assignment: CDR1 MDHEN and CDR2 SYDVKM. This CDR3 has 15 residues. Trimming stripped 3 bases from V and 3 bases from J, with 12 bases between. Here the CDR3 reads CASSFSSGSNQPQHF. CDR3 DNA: TGTGCCAGCAGTTTTTCTTCGGGATCCAATCAGCCCCAGCATTTT.

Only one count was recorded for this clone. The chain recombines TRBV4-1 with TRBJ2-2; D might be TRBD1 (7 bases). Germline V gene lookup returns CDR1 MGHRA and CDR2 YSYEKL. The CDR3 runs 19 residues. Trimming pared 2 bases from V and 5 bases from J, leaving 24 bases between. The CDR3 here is CASSQTVPLRQGGTGELFF. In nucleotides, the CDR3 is TGCGCCAGCAGCCAAACAGTTCCGTTAAGACAGGGAGGAACCGGGGAGCTGTTTTTT.

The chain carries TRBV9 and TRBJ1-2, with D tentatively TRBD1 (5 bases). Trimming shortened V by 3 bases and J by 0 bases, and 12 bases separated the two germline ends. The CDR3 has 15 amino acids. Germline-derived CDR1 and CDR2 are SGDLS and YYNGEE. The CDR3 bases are TGTGCCAGCAGCGAGTCGGGGGTCCCTAACTATGGCTACACCTTC. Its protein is CASSESGVPNYGYTF.

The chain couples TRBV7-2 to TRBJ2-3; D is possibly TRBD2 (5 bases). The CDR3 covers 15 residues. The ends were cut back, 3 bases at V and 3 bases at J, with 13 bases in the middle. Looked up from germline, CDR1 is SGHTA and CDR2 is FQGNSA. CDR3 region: CASSLGASKTDTQYF. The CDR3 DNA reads TGTGCCAGCAGCTTGGGAGCATCTAAGACAGATACGCAGTATTTT.

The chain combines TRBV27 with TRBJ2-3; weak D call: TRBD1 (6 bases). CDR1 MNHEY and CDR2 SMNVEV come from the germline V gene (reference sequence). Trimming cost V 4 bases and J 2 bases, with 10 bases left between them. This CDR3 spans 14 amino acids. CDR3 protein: CASSWGRSTDTQYF. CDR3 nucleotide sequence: TGTGCCAGCAGTTGGGGGCGCTCCACAGATACGCAGTATTTT.